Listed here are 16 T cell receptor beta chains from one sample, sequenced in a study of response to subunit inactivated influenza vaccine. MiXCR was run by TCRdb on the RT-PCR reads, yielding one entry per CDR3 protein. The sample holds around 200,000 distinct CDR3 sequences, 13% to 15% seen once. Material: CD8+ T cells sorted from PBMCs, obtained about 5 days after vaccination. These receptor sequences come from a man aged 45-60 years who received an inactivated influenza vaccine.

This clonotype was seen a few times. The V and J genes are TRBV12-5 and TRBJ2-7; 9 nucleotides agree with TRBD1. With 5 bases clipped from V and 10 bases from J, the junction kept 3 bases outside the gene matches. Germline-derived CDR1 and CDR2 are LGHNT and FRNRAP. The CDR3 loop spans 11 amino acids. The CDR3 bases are TGTGCTAGTGGTAAGGACAGGGGACAGTACTTC. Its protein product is CASGKDRGQYF.

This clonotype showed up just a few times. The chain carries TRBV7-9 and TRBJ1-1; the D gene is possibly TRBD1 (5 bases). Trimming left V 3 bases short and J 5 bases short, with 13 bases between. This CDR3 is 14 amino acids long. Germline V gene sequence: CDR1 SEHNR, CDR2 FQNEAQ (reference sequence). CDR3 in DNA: TGTGCCAGCAGCTTCATTACAGGAGGGACTGAAGCTTTCTTT. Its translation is CASSFITGGTEAFF.

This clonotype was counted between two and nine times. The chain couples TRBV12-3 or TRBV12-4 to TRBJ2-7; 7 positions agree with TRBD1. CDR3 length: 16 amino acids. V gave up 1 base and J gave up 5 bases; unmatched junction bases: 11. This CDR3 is CASSLVIRQGLDEQYF. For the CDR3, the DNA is TGTGCCAGCAGTTTAGTAATTAGACAGGGCCTCGACGAGCAGTACTTC.

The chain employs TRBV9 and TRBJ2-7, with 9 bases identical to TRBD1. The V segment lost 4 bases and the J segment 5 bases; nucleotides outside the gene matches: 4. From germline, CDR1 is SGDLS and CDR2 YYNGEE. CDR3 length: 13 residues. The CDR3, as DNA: TGTGCCAGCAGCATCGGGACAGGGAACGAGCAGTACTTC. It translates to CASSIGTGNEQYF. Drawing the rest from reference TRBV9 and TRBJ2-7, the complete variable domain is DSGVTQTPKHLITATGQRVTLRCSPRSGDLSVYWYQQSLDQGLQFLIQYYNGEERAKGNILERFSAQQFPDLHSELNLSSLELGDSALYFCASSIGTGNEQYFGPGTRLTVT.

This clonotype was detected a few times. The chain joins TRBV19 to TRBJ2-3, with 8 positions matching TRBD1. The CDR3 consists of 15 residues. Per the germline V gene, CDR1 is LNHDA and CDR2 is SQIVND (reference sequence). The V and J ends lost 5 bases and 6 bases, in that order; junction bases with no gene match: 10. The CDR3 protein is CASSPRTGRWDTQYF. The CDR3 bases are TGTGCCAGTAGTCCGCGGACAGGGCGATGGGATACGCAGTATTTT.

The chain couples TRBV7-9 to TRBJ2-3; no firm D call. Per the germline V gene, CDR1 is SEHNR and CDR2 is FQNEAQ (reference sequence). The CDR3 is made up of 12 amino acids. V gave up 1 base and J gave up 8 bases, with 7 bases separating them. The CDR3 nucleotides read TGTGCCAGCAGCTTAGGAGACTCTACGCAGTATTTT. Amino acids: CASSLGDSTQYF. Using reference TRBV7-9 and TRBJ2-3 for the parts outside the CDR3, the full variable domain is DTGVSQNPRHKITKRGQNVTFRCDPISEHNRLYWYRQTLGQGPEFLTYFQNEAQLEKSRLLSDRFSAERPKGSFSTLEIQRTEQGDSAMYLCASSLGDSTQYFGPGTRLTVL.

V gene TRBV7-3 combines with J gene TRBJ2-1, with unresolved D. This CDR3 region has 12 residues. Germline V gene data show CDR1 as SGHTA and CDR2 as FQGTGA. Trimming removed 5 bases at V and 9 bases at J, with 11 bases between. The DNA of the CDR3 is TGTGCCAGCAGCCCTGGGCCATCTGAGCAGTTCTTC. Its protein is CASSPGPSEQFF.

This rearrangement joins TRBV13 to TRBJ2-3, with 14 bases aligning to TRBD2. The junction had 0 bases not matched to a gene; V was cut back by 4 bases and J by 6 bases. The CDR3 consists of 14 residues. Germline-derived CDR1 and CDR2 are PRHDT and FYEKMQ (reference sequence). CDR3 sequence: CASSWTSGRDTQYF. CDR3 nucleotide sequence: TGTGCCAGCAGCTGGACTAGCGGGAGGGATACGCAGTATTTT.

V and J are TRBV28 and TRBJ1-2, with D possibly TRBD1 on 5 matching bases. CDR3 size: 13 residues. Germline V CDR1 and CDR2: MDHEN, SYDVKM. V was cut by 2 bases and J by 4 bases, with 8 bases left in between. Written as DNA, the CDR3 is TGTGCCAGCAGTTTAACAGGAAGCTATGGCTACACCTTC. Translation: CASSLTGSYGYTF.

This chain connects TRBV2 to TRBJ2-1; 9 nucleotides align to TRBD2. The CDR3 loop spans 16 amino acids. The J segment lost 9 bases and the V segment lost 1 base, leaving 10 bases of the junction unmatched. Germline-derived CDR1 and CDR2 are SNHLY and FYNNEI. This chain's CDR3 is CASSEEVVAGESEQFF. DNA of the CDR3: TGTGCCAGCAGTGAAGAGGTTGTAGCGGGAGAAAGTGAGCAGTTCTTC.

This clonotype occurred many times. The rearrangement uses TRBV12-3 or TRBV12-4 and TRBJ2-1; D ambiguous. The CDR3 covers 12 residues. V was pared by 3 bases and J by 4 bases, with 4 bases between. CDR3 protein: CASSFVYNEQFF. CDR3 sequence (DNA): TGTGCCAGCAGTTTTGTTTACAATGAGCAGTTCTTC.

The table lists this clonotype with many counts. The CDR3 nucleotides are TGCAGTGCCCGGGAAGACAGGTTCCCCGTCGGGGAGCTGTTTTTT. This gives the protein CSAREDRFPVGELFF. V and J are TRBV20-1 and TRBJ2-2; D perhaps matches TRBD1 (6 bases). Trimming removed 6 bases at V and 7 bases at J, with 21 bases between. CDR1 DFQATT and CDR2 SNEGSKA come from the germline V gene (reference sequence). This CDR3 spans 15 amino acids.

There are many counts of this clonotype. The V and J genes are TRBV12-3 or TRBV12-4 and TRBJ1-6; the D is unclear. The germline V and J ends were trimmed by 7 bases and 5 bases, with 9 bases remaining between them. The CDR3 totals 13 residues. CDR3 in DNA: TGTGCCAGCACGACGGAACATAATTCACCCCTCCACTTT. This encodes CASTTEHNSPLHF.

Here the CDR3 reads CASSLAGDGNQPQHF. CDR3 bases: TGTGCCAGCAGCTTGGCAGGGGATGGCAATCAGCCCCAGCATTTT. The chain uses TRBV7-9 and TRBJ1-5; D may be TRBD1 (6 bases). The germline CDR1 and CDR2 sequences are SEHNR and FQNEAQ (reference sequence). The CDR3 has 15 residues. Trimming left V 3 bases short and J 2 bases short, with 11 bases between.

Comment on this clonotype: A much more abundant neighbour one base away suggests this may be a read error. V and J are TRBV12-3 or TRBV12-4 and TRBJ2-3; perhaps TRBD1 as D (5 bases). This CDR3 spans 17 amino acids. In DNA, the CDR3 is TGTGCCAGCAGTTTAGCTTTTCCCGACGACAGCACAGATACGCTGTATTTT. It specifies CASSLAFPDDSTDTLYF.

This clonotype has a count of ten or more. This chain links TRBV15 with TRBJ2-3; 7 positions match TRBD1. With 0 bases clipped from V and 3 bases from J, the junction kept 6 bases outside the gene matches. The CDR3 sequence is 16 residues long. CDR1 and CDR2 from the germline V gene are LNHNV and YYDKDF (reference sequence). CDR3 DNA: TGTGCCACCAGCAGAGATCAAGTCAGGGGGACAGATACGCAGTATTTT. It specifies CATSRDQVRGTDTQYF.